This T cell receptor (beta chain) appears in the sequencing data of a study of beta chain features in type 1 diabetes. Regarding the study as a whole: Over-representation of high TCR-expressing cells was a possible consequence of cDNA sequencing. A possible short-template PCR bias applies equally to patients and controls.

Isolated RNA was reverse transcribed in full, so expressed TCRB transcripts were sequenced. Sequenced by immunoSEQ multiplex PCR; TCRdb stores in-frame clones only, minus some. The sample has hundreds of thousands of clones, 15% to 18% seen once. All of the sorted populations showed purity greater than 98%. The CDR3 consists of 13 residues. Trimming at V came to 8 bases and at J to 6 bases, leaving 8 bases not matched to a gene. The germline V gene has CDR1 MGHDK and CDR2 SYGVNS. Remarks on this clone: Its matching antigen is unknown.

This sequence joins TRBV25-1 and TRBJ2-7; TRBD1 matches 9 bases. This TCR was recovered from a man younger than 30 in good health. The sample consisted of naive CD4+ T cells from blood. Here the CDR3 reads CASYTQGASEQYF. The CDR3 bases are TGTGCCAGCTATACACAGGGGGCGTCCGAGCAGTACTTC.